The TCR beta chain under discussion was sequenced for a study of shared clonotypes between healthy human individuals (dated by TCRdb to 2020 to 2021). Concerning the study at large: The cohort comprised a couple of women and a few men aged 18 to 49 years. For each donor, CD4 naive and CD4 memory were each run on three plates, CD8 naive on two plates, and CD8 memory on one plate. The study deeply sequenced blood TCR repertoires of five healthy adults to estimate repertoire size and the extent of clonotype sharing between individuals. Libraries were prepared and TCR repertoires were sequenced by different laboratories using diverse techniques, in order to increase sequencing depth and limit assay-specific biases. Between about 0.9 and 9 billion PBMCs per donor were obtained by leukapheresis.

General study outcomes and caveats: Pairwise subsampling indicated that sequencing depth was expected to affect the degree of clonotype sharing among donors. Clonotypes shared by all four sorted-subset donors showed higher generation probabilities than non-shared clonotypes. Incomplete sequencing was indicated by rarefaction of sorted-subset datasets, despite the large sequencing depth. When four donors were compared, the shared fraction of clonotypes was about 5% for naive CD4, 3.5% to 4% for naive CD8, 2.3% for memory CD4, and 0.4% for memory CD8. Naive subsets generally had larger estimated clonotype richness than memory subsets. The small number of donors limited the genetic and exposure-history diversity represented. Only blood was sampled, and tissue TCR repertoires likely differ from those in blood.

In regard to this clone: It has no known antigen specificity. No much larger clone exists at a distance of one base, and base qualities are not known.

TCR CDR3 regions were amplified from genomic DNA by multiplex PCR using the deep immunoSEQ assay. Genomic DNA extracted from each cell subset was distributed evenly over all wells of several immunoSEQ 96-well plates, and each plate served as one replicate. For sorted subsets, approximately 190 ng genomic DNA, equal to about 30,000 T cell genomes, was loaded into each replicate PCR. Purified libraries were measured with a Qubit 3.0 fluorometer, size-checked on a Bioanalyzer 2100, and measured again with the KAPA Library Quantification kit. Every immunoSEQ 96-well plate was sequenced on a dedicated single-read 150-cycle Illumina NextSeq 550 flow cell. The study's own analysis went as follows. Because only junctional sequences without quality scores were contained in the immunoSEQ output, filtering matching that applied to full-length reads could not be performed. Sequences were annotated with PyIR, a Python wrapper for IgBLAST v1.9, using IMGT germline references to assign V/J genes and CDR3. Reads were filtered out if the reads had weak V/J assignments (E-value above 1e-6), no CDR3, stop codons, out-of-frame junctions, or ambiguous translated residues. V3J clonotypes were defined by identical inferred V gene, J gene, and CDR3 amino acid sequence. Percentage overlap between repertoires was calculated by dividing the number of shared unique clonotypes by the size of the smaller repertoire. Three approaches were used to assess repertoire richness: RTK rarefaction, the Chao1 estimator, and Recon v2.1 estimates of unobserved clonotypes. OLGA was used to compute generation probabilities for all TCRbeta clonotypes that the gDNA method yielded from several donors. TCRdb retrieved this table from immuneACCESS and kept in-frame rearrangements only. Not all clones are present; in checked studies, unresolved V genes account for under half, and no reason is known for the remainder. V, J and clone size are those of that table, while D and trimming were read from the DNA. The sample table records some 2 million clones; roughly 95% of these occur just once. The ten largest make up around 1.1% of the sample.

Relative to germline, V is missing 5 bases and J is missing 5 bases, with 12 bases of the junction outside any gene match. CDR1 and CDR2 (SGHVS, FNYEAQ) derive from the germline V gene. Taken from cysteine to phenylalanine, the CDR3 has 16 residues. The sequence is cut down to CDR3 DNA, 48 bases in frame from base 1. CD8 naive samples were obtained by positive selection for CCR7 among CD45RO-negative cells, yielding a CD45RA+CCR7+ population from which TemRA cells were excluded. Donors were healthy HIV-negative adults with no recently reported acute infections or vaccinations. Every donor was a Caucasian adult living in Nashville, Tennessee, USA. Blood was obtained by leukapheresis, after which PBMCs were separated by Ficoll-Histopaque density gradient centrifugation and cryopreserved in liquid nitrogen vapor phase. Analytical flow cytometry was used to check the purity and quantity of each magnetically sorted T cell population. Each sorted fraction had its genomic DNA isolated and then quantified by UV absorbance on a Nanodrop 2000c.

The receptor's source is a man aged 18 to 29 in good health. Sequenced: naive CD8+ T cells sorted from blood. The cell subset or site label on this specimen signifies: CD45RA+CCR7+. The rearrangement combines TRBV7-6 with TRBJ2-5, and 9 junctional nucleotides match TRBD1. This receptor has the CDR3 CASSLGTGSPWETQYF. DNA sequence: TGTGCCAGCAGCCTCGGGACAGGGTCCCCCTGGGAGACCCAGTACTTC. Beyond the CDR3, the reference TRBV7-6 and TRBJ2-5 genes provide the residues; the full variable domain reads: GAGVSQSPRYKVTKRGQDVALRCDPISGHVSLYWYRQALGQGPEFLTYFNYEAQQDKSGLPNDRFSAERPEGSISTLTIQRTEQRDSAMYRCASSLGTGSPWETQYFGPGTRLLVL.